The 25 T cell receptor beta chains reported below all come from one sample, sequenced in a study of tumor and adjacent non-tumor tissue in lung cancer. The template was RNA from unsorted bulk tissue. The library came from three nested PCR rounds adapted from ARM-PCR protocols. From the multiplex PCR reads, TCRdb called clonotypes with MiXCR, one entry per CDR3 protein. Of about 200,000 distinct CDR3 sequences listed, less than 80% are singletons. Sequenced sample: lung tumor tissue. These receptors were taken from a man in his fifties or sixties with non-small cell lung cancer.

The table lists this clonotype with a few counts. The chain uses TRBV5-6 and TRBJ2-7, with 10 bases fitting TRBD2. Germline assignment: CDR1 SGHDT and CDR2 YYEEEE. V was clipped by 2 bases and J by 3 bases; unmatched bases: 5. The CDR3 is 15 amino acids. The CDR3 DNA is TGTGCCAGCAGCTTCAGGACTAGCGGCTACTACGAGCAGTACTTC. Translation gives CASSFRTSGYYEQYF.

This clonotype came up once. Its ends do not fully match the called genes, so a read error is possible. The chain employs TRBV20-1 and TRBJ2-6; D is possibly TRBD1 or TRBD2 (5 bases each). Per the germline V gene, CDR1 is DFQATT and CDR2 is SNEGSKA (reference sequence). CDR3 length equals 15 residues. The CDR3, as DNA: TGCAATGCTAGAGGTACCGGAGCCGGGGCCAACATCCTGACTTTC. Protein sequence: CNARGTGAGANILTF.

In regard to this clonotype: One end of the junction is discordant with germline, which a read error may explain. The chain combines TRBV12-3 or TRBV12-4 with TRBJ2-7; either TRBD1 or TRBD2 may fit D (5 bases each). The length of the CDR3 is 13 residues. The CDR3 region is CATRRGTTYERYF. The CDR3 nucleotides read TGTGCCACCCGCCGGGGCACAACCTACGAGCGGTACTTC.

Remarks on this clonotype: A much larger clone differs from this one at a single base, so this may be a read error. CDR3 residues: CASSQAGNSAIEQFF. Here the CDR3 DNA reads TGTGCCAGCAGCCAGGCCGGGAATAGCGCAATTGAGCAGTTCTTC. The chain joins TRBV4-2 to TRBJ2-1; D is perhaps TRBD2 (5 bases). CDR1 is LGHNA, CDR2 YNFKEQ, per germline. This CDR3 region has 15 residues. The ends were cut back, 3 bases at V and 9 bases at J, with 18 bases in the middle.

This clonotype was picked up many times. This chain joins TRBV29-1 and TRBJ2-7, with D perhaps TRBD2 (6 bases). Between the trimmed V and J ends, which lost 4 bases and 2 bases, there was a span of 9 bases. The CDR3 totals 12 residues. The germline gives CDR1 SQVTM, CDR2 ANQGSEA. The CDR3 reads CSVGGVTYEQYF. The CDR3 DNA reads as TGCAGCGTTGGCGGGGTTACCTACGAGCAGTACTTC.

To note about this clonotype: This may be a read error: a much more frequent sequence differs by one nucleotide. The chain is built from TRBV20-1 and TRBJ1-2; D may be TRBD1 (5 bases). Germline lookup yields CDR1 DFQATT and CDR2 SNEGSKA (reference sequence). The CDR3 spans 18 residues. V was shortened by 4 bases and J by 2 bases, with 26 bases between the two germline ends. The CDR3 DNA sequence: TGCAGTGCTATATCAGCCGGGGGTGGCCCTGGAGTAAACTATGGCTACACCTTC. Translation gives CSAISAGGGPGVNYGYTF.

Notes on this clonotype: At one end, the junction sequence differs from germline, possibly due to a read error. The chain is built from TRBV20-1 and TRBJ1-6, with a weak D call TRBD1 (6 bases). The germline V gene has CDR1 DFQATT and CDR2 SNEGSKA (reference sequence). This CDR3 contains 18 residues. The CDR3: CSARPQVGTPKINSPIHF. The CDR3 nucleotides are TGTAGTGCTAGACCACAGGTTGGGACACCTAAAATTAATTCACCCATCCACTTT.

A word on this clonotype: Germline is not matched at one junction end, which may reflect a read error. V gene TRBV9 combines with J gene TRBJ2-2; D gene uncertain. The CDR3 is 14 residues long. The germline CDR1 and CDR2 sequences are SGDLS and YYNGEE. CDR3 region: CASIVVQSAGELFF. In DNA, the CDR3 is TGTGCCAGCATCGTAGTCCAGAGTGCTGGGGAGCTGTTTTTT.

The CDR3 reads CSTRQGSFSYEQYF. CDR3 bases: TGCAGTACTCGACAGGGGTCCTTTTCCTACGAGCAGTACTTC. The chain employs TRBV20-1 and TRBJ2-7; 8 positions agree with TRBD1. This CDR3 is built from 14 residues. The germline CDR1 and CDR2 sequences are DFQATT and SNEGSKA (reference sequence). V gave up 8 bases and J gave up 1 base; unmatched junction bases: 10.

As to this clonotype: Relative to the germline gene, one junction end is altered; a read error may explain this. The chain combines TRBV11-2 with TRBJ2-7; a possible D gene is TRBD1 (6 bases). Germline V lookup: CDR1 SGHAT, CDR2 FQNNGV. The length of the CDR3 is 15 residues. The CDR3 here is CACSLQGWDGDEQYF. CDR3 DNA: TGTGCCTGCAGTTTACAGGGTTGGGACGGCGACGAGCAGTACTTC.

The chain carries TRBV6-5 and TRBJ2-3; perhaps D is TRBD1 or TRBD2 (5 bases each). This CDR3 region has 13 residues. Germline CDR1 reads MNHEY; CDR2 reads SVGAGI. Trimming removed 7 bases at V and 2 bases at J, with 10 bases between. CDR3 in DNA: TGTGCCAGCATTGGGGACCTCACAGATACGCAGTATTTT. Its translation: CASIGDLTDTQYF.

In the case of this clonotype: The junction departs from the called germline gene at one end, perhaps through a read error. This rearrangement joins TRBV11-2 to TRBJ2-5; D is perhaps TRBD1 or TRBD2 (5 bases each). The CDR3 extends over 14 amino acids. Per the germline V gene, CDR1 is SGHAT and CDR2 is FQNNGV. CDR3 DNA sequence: TGTGCCAACAGCTTGAGTGGGGGATTAGAGACCCTGTACTTC. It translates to CANSLSGGLETLYF.

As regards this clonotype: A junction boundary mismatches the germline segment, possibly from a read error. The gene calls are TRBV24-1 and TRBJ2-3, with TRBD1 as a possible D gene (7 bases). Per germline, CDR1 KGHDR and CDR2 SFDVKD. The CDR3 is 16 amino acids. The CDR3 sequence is CVTSVGTQGRLDTQYF. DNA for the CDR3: TGTGTCACCAGTGTCGGGACACAGGGGAGGTTAGATACGCAGTATTTT.

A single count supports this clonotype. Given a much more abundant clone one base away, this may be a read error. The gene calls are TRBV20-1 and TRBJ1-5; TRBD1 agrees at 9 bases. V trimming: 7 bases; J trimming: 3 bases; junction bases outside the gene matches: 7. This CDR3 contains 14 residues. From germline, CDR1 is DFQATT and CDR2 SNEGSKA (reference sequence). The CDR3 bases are TGCAGTGAAAAGACAGGGGGTCTCAATCAGCCCCAGCATTTT. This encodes CSEKTGGLNQPQHF.

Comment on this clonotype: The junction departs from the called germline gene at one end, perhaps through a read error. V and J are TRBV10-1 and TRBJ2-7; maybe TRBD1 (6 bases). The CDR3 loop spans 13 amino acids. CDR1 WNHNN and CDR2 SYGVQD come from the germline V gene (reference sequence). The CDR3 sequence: CASSETGSYEKYF. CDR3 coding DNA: TGCGCCAGCAGTGAGACAGGGAGCTACGAGAAGTACTTC.

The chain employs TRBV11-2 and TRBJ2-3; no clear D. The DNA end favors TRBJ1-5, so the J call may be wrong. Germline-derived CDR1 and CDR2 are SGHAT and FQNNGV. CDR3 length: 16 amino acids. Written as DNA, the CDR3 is TGTGCCAGCAGCAAACGGGGAGCGCTTAGCACAGATACGCAGCATTTT. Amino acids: CASSKRGALSTDTQHF.

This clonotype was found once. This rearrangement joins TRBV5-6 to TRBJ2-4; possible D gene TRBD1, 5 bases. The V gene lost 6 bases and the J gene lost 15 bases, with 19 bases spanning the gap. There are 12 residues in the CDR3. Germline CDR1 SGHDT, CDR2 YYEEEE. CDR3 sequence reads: CASNPLQDVRYF. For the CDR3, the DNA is TGTGCCAGCAACCCACTACAGGATGTTCGGTACTTC.

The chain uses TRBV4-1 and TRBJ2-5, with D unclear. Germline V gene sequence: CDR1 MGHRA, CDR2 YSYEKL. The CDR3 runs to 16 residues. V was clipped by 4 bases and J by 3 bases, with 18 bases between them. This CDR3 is CASSPLILTYEETQYF. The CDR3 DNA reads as TGCGCCAGCAGCCCACTCATATTGACGTACGAAGAGACCCAGTACTTC.

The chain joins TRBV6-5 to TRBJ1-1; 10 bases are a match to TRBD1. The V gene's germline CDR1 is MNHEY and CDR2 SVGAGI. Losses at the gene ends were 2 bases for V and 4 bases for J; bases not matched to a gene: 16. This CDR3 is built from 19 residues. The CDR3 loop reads CASSYRAEGQGTFVTEAFF. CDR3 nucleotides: TGTGCCAGCAGTTACCGGGCGGAGGGACAGGGGACTTTCGTCACTGAAGCTTTCTTT.

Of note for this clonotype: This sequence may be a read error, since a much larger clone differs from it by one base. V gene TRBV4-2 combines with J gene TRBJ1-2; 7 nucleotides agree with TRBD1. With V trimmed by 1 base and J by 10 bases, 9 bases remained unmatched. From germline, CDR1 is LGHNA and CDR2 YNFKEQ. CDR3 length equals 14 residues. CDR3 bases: TGTGCCAGCAGCCAAGGACAGGGAGGGGACGACTACACCTTC. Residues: CASSQGQGGDDYTF.

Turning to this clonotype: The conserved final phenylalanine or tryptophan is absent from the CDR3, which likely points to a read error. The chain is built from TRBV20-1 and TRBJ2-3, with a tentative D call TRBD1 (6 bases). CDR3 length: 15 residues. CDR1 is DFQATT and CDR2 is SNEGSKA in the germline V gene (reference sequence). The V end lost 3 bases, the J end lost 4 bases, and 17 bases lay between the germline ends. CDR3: CSASPPDRVADTQYL. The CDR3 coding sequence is TGCAGTGCTAGCCCCCCGGACAGAGTCGCAGATACGCAGTATTTG.

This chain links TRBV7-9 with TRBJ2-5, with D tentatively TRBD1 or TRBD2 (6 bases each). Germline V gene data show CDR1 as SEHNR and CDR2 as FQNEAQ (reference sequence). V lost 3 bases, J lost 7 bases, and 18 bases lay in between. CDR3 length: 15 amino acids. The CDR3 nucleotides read TGTGCCAGCAGCTTTTACCACGCGGGGACAACGACCCAGTACTTC. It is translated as CASSFYHAGTTTQYF.

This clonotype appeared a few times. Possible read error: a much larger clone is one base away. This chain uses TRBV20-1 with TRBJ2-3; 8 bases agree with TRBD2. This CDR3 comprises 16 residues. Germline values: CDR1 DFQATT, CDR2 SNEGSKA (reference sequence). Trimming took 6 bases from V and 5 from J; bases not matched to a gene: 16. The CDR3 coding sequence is TGCAGTGCCCCCCCGCGACTAGCGCTCCCAGGAGATACGCAGTATTTT. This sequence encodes CSAPPRLALPGDTQYF.

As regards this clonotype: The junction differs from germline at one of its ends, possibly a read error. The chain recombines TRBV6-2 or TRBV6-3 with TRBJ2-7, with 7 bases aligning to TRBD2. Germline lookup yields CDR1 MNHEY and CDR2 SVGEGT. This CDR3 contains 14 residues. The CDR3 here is CANSSRGGRGEQYF. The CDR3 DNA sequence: TGTGCCAACAGTTCCCGCGGCGGGAGAGGGGAGCAGTACTTC.

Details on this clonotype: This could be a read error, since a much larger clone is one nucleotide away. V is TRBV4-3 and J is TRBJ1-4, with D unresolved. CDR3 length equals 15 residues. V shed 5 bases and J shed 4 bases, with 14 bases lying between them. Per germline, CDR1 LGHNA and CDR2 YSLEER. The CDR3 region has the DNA TGCGCCAGCAGCTCGGATTTAGCACATAATGAAAAACTGTTTTTT. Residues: CASSSDLAHNEKLFF.